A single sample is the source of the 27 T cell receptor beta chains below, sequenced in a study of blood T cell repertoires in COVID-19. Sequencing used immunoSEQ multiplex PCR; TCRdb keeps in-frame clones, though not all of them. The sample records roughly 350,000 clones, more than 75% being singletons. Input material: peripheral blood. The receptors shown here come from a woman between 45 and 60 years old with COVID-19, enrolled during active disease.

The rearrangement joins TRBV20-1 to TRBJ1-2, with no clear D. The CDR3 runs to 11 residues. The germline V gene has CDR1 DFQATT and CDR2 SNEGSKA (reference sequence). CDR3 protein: CTPSGVDGYTF. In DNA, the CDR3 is TGCACCCCCTCGGGAGTTGATGGCTACACCTTC.

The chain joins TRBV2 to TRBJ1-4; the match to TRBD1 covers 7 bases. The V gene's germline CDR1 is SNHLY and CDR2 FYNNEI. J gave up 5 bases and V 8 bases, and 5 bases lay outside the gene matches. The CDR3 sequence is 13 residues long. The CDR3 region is CASLEQGNEKLFF. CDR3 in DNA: TGTGCCAGCTTAGAACAGGGGAATGAAAAACTGTTTTTT.

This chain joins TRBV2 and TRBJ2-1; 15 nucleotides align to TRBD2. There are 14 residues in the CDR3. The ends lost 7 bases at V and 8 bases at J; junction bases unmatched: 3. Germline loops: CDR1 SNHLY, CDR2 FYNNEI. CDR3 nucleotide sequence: TGTGCCAGCAATGGACTAGCGGGAGGGTATGAGCAGTTCTTC. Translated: CASNGLAGGYEQFF.

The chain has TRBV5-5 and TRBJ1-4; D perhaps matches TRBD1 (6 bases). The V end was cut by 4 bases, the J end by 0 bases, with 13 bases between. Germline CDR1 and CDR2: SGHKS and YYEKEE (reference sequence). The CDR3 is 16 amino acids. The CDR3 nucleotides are TGTGCCAGCAGCGGGGACATCTACCCAACTAATGAAAAACTGTTTTTT. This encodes CASSGDIYPTNEKLFF. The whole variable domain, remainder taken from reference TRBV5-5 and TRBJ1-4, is DAGVTQSPTHLIKTRGQQVTLRCSPISGHKSVSWYQQVLGQGPQFIFQYYEKEERGRGNFPDRFSARQFPNYSSELNVNALLLGDSALYLCASSGDIYPTNEKLFFGSGTQLSVL.

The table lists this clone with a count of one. The CDR3 DNA follows: TGTGCCAGCAGTCCCGCAGGGGGCGTGGGACAGCCCCAGCATTTT. This codes for CASSPAGGVGQPQHF. The chain uses TRBV25-1 and TRBJ1-5; TRBD1 matches 8 bases. Germline V gene lookup returns CDR1 MGHDK and CDR2 SYGVNS. The CDR3 sequence is 15 residues long. After removal of 5 bases from V and 7 bases from J, the junction contained 10 bases not matched to a gene.

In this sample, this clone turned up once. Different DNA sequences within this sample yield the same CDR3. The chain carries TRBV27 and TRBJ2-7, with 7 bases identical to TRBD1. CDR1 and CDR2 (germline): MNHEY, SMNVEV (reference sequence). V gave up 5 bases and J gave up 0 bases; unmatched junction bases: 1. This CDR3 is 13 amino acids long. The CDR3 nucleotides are TGTGCCAGCAGTCGGGACAGCTCCTACGAGCAGTACTTC. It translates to CASSRDSSYEQYF.

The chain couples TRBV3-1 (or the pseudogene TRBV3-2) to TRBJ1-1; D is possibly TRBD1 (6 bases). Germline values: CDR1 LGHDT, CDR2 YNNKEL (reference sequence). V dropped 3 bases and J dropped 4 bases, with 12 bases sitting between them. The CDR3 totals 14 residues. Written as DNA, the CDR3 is TGTGCCAGCAGCCAGCAGTTAGGGGGCACTGAAGCTTTCTTT. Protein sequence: CASSQQLGGTEAFF.

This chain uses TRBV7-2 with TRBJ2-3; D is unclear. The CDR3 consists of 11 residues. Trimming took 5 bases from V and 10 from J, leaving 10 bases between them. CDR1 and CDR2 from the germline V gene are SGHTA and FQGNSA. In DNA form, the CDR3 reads TGTGCCAGCAGCCCTACCCGGGCGCAGTATTTT. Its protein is CASSPTRAQYF.

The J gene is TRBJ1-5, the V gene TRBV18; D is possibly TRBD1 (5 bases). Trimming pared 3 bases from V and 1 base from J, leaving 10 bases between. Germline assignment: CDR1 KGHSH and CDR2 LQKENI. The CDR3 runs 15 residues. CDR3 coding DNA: TGTGCCAGCTCACCGTCGGGACTGAGCAATCAGCCCCAGCATTTT. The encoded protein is CASSPSGLSNQPQHF.

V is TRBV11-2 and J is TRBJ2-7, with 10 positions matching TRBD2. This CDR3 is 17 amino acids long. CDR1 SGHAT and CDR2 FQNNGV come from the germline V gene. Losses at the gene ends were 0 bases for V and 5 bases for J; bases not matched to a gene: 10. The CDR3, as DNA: TGTGCCAGCAGCTTAGATCGAGCTAGCGGGAGTTTCGACGAGCAGTACTTC. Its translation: CASSLDRASGSFDEQYF.

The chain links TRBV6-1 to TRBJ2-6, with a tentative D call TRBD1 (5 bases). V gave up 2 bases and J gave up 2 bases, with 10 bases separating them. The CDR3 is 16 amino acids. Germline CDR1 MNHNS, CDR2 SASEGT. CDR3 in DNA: TGTGCCAGCAGTGAACAGGGCGGCGCTGGGGCCAACGTCCTGACTTTC. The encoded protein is CASSEQGGAGANVLTF.

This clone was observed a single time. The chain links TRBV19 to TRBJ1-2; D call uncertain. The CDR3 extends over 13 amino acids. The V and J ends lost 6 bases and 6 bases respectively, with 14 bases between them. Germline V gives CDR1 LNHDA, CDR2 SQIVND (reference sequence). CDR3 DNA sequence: TGTGCCAGTAGCCCGTCCTCCCAGAATGGCTACACCTTC. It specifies CASSPSSQNGYTF.

The CDR3 DNA reads as TGTGCCAGCAGTATAACACAGGGAGTCAACTATGGCTACACCTTC. Translating it yields CASSITQGVNYGYTF. J is TRBJ1-2 and V is TRBV28; TRBD1 is a possible D gene (6 bases). CDR1 and CDR2 (germline): MDHEN, SYDVKM. With 5 bases removed from V and 2 bases from J, the gap between germline ends came to 15 bases. The CDR3 covers 15 residues.

The DNA of the CDR3 is TGCGCCAGCAGCTTCGGTGGTTACTCCTACAATGAGCAGTTCTTC. Translated: CASSFGGYSYNEQFF. This chain links TRBV5-1 with TRBJ2-1, with D unresolved. CDR3 length: 15 residues. V was trimmed by 2 bases and J by 0 bases, leaving 9 bases between them. The germline gives CDR1 SGHRS, CDR2 YFSETQ.

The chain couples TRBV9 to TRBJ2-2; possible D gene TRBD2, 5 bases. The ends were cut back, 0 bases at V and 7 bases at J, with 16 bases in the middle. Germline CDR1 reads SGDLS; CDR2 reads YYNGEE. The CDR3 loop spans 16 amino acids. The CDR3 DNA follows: TGTGCCAGCAGCGTAGCTTTGGACCCCCGGGGCGGGGAGCTGTTTTTT. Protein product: CASSVALDPRGGELFF.

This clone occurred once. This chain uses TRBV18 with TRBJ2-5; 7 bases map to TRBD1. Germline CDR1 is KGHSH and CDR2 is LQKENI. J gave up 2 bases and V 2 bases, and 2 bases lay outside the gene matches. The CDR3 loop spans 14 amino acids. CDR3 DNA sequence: TGTGCCAGCTCACCAATGGGACAGCAAGAGACCCAGTACTTC. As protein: CASSPMGQQETQYF.

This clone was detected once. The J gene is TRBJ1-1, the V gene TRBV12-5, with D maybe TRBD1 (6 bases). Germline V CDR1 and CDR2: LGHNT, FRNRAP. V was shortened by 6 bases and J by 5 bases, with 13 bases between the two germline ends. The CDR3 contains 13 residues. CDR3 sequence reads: CASGYRDRTEAFF. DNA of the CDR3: TGTGCTAGTGGCTACAGGGATCGGACTGAAGCTTTCTTT.

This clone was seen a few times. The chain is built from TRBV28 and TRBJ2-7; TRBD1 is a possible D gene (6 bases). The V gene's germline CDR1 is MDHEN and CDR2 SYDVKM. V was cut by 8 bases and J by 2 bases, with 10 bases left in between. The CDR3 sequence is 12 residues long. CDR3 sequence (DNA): TGTGCCAGCCTGGGGGACACCTACGAGCAGTACTTC. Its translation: CASLGDTYEQYF.

The CDR3 loop is CASSLGWGVNTEAFF. The CDR3 bases are TGTGCCAGCAGCTTAGGGTGGGGGGTGAACACTGAAGCTTTCTTT. The rearrangement joins TRBV7-2 to TRBJ1-1, with a tentative D call TRBD1 (5 bases). Trimming took off 1 base at V and 0 bases at J, with 9 bases between the two ends. Germline V lookup: CDR1 SGHTA, CDR2 FQGNSA. The CDR3 is 15 amino acids.

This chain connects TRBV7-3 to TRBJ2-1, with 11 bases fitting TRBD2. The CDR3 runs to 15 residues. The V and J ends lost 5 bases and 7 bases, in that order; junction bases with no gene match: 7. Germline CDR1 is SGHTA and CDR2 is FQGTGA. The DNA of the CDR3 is TGTGCCAGCAGCCTACTAGCGGGAGTTGGAAATGAGCAGTTCTTC. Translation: CASSLLAGVGNEQFF.

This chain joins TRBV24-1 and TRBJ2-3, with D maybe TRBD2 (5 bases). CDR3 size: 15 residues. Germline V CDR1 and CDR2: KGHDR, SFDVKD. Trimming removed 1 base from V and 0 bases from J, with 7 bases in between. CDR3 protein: CATSDFGRSTDTQYF. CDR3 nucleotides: TGTGCCACCAGTGATTTTGGGAGAAGCACAGATACGCAGTATTTT.

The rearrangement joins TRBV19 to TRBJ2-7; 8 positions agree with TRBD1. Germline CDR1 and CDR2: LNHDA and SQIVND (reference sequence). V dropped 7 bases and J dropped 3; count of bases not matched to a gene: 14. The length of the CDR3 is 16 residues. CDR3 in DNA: TGTGCCAGTACCCCTCCACGGCAGGGGGCCTTCTACGAGCAGTACTTC. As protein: CASTPPRQGAFYEQYF. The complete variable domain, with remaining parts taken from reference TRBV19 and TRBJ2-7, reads DGGITQSPKYLFRKEGQNVTLSCEQNLNHDAMYWYRQDPGQGLRLIYYSQIVNDFQKGDIAEGYSVSREKKESFPLTVTSAQKNPTAFYLCASTPPRQGAFYEQYFGPGTRLTVT.

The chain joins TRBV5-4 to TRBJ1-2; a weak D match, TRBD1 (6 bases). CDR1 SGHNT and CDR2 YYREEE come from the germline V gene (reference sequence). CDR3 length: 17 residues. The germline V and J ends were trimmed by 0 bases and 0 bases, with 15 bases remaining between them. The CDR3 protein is CASSLGRGTKANYGYTF. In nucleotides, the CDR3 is TGTGCCAGCAGCTTGGGCAGGGGAACAAAAGCTAACTATGGCTACACCTTC. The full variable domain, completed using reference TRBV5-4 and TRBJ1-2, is ETGVTQSPTHLIKTRGQQVTLRCSSQSGHNTVSWYQQALGQGPQFIFQYYREEENGRGNFPPRFSGLQFPNYSSELNVNALELDDSALYLCASSLGRGTKANYGYTFGSGTRLTVV.

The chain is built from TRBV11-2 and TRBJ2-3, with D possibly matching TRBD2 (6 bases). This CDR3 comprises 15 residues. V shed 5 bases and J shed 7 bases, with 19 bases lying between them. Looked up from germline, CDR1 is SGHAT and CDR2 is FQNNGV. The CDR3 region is CASSAVSGLHNTQYF. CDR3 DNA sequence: TGTGCCAGCAGCGCTGTTTCGGGACTTCACAATACGCAGTATTTT.

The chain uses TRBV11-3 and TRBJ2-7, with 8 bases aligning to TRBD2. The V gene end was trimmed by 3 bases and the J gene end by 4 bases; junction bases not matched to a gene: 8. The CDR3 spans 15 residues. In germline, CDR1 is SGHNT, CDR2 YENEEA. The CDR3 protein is CASSLREAESYEQYF. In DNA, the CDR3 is TGTGCCAGCAGCTTGCGGGAGGCCGAGTCTTACGAGCAGTACTTC.

The CDR3 sequence is CASSDGQGAYEQYF. DNA of the CDR3: TGTGCCAGCAGCGACGGACAGGGGGCCTACGAGCAGTACTTC. This chain uses TRBV9 with TRBJ2-7; 10 bases match TRBD1. Germline CDR1 and CDR2: SGDLS and YYNGEE. Trimming at V came to 3 bases and at J to 2 bases, leaving 2 bases not matched to a gene. This CDR3 contains 14 residues. The complete variable domain, with remaining parts taken from reference TRBV9 and TRBJ2-7, reads DSGVTQTPKHLITATGQRVTLRCSPRSGDLSVYWYQQSLDQGLQFLIQYYNGEERAKGNILERFSAQQFPDLHSELNLSSLELGDSALYFCASSDGQGAYEQYFGPGTRLTVT.

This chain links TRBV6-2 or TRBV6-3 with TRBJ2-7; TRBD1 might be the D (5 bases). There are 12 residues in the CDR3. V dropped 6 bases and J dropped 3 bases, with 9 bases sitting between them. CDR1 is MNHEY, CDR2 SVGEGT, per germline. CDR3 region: CASSLQDYEQYF. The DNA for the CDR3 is TGTGCCAGCAGCCTACAGGACTACGAGCAGTACTTC.